This T cell receptor beta chain emerged from a study of early T cells in non-severe SARS-CoV-2 infection. As for the study in general: Bulk RNA from unsorted whole blood was sequenced; chains were unpaired.

Unique molecular identifiers tagged individual cDNA molecules. Via MiXCR, TCRdb re-called the 5' RACE reads, giving one row per CDR3 protein. This sample has about 69,000 distinct CDR3 sequences, with roughly a tenth found just once. The CDR3 contains 12 residues. Looked up from germline, CDR1 is DFQATT and CDR2 is SNEGSKA (reference sequence). The germline V and J ends were trimmed by 6 bases and 1 base, with 9 bases remaining between them. Study conclusions and caveats: The matching step, a VDJdb search, favored anti-spike CD8 responses and missed private and CD4 specificities.

As concerns this clonotype: The target antigen is unknown.

Sequencing used whole blood. The sequence was obtained from an adult who was a healthcare worker with PCR-confirmed SARS-CoV-2 infection or an uninfected control (not recorded which). The chain uses TRBV20-1 and TRBJ1-2; D unresolved. CDR3 protein: CSARTHNYGYTF. The CDR3 DNA reads TGCAGTGCCCGGACGCATAACTATGGCTACACCTTC.